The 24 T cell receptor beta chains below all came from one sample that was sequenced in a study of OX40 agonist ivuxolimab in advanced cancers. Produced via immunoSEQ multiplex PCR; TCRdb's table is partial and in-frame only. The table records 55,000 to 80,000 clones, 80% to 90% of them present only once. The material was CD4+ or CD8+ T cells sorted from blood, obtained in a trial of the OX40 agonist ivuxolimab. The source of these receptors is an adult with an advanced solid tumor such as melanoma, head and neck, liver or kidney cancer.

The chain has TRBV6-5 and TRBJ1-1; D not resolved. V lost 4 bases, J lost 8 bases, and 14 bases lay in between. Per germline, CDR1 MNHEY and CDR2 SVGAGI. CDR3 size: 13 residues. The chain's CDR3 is CASSSHWGSEAFF. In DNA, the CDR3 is TGTGCCAGCAGTTCCCACTGGGGATCCGAAGCTTTCTTT.

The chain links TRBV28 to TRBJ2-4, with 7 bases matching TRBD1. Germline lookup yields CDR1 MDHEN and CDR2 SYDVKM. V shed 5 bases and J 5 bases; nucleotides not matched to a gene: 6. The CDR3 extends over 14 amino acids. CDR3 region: CASSVTGVQNIQYF. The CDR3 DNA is TGTGCCAGCAGTGTTACAGGGGTCCAAAACATTCAGTACTTC.

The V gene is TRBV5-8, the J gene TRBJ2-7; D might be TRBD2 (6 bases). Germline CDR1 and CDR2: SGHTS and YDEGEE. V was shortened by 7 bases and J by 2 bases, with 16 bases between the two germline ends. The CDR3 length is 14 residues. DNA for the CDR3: TGTGCCAGCGGACCTTCGGGACTGACCTACGAGCAGTACTTC. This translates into CASGPSGLTYEQYF.

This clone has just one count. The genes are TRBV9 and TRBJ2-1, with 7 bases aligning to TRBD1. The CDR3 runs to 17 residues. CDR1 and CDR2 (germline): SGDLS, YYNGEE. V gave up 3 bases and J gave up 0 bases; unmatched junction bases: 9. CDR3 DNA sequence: TGTGCCAGCAGCGATGAAAAGACAGGGAGCTCCTACAATGAGCAGTTCTTC. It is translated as CASSDEKTGSSYNEQFF.

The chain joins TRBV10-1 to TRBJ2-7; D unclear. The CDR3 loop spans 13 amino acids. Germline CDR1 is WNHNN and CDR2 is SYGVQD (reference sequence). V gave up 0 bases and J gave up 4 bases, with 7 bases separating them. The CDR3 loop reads CASSESDRYEQYF. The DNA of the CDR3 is TGCGCCAGCAGTGAGTCCGACCGTTACGAGCAGTACTTC.

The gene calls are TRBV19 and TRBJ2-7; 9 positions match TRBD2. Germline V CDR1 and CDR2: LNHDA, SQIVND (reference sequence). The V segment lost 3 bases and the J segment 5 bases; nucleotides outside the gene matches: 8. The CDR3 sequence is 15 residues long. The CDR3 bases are TGTGCCAGTAGTATTGGTAGCGGGGGACTTGACGAGCAGTACTTC. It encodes CASSIGSGGLDEQYF.

DNA of the CDR3: TGTGCCAGCAGCTTCACCGGTATGGCCAATCAGCCCCAGCATTTT. It codes for CASSFTGMANQPQHF. The chain combines TRBV7-2 with TRBJ1-5; D unresolved. CDR1 SGHTA and CDR2 FQGNSA come from the germline V gene. CDR3 size: 15 residues. V was pared by 3 bases and J by 3 bases, with 12 bases between.

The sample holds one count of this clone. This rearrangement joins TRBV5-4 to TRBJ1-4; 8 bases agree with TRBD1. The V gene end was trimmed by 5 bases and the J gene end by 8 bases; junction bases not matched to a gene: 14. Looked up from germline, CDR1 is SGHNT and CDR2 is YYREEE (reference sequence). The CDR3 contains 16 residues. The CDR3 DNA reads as TGTGCCAGCAGTCAAATAACCGGGACAGGAGGCGAAAAACTGTTTTTT. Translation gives CASSQITGTGGEKLFF.

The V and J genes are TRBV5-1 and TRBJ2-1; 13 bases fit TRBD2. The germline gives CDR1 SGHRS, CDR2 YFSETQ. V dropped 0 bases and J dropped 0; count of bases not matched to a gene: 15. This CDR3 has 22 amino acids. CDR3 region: CASSLARGLAGAQRSSYNEQFF. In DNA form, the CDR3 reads TGCGCCAGCAGCTTGGCCCGCGGACTAGCGGGGGCACAAAGGAGCTCCTACAATGAGCAGTTCTTC.

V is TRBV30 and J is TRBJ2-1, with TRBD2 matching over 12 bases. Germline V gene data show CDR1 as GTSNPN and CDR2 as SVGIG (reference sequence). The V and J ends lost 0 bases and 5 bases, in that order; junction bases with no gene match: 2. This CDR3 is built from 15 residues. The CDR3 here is CAWSVLAGGNNEQFF. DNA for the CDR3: TGTGCCTGGAGTGTACTAGCGGGGGGTAACAATGAGCAGTTCTTC.

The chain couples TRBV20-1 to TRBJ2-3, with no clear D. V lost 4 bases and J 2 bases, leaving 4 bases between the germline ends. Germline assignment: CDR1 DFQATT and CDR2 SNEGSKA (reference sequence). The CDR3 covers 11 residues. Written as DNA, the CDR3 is TGCAGTGCTACCAACACAGATACGCAGTATTTT. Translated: CSATNTDTQYF.

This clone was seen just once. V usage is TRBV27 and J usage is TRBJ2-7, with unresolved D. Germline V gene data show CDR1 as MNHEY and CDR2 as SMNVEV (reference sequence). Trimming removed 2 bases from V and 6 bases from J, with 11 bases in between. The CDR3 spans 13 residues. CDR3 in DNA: TGTGCCAGCAGTTTAAGCAAGGGCAGCGAGCAGTACTTC. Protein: CASSLSKGSEQYF.

The DNA of the CDR3 is TGTGCCAGCAGCTTAGGGGGGAAGAACACTGAAGCTTTCTTT. Its translation is CASSLGGKNTEAFF. The chain couples TRBV13 to TRBJ1-1; D gene unclear. There are 14 residues in the CDR3. The germline CDR1 and CDR2 sequences are PRHDT and FYEKMQ (reference sequence). V was trimmed by 0 bases and J by 1 base, leaving 6 bases between them. The full variable domain, rest sourced from reference TRBV13 and TRBJ1-1, is AAGVIQSPRHLIKEKRETATLKCYPIPRHDTVYWYQQGPGQDPQFLISFYEKMQSDKGSIPDRFSAQQFSDYHSELNMSSLELGDSALYFCASSLGGKNTEAFFGQGTRLTVV.

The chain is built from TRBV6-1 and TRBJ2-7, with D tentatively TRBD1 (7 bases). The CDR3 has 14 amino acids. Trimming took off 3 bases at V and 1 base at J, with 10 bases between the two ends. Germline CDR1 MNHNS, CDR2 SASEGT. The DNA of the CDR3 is TGTGCCAGCAGTGAGGGGGGACAGTCCTACGAGCAGTACTTC. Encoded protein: CASSEGGQSYEQYF.

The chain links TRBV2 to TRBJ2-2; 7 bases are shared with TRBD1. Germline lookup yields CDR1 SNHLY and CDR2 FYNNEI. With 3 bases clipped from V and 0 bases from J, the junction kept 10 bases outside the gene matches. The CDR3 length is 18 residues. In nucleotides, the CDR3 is TGTGCCAGCAGTGACTCGGGGTGGGACAGCCCGAACACCGGGGAGCTGTTTTTT. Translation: CASSDSGWDSPNTGELFF.

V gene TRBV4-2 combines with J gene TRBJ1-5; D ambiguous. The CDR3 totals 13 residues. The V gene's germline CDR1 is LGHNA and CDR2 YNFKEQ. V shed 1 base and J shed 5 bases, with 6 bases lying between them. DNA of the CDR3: TGTGCCAGCAGCCAAGTCTTGCATCAGCCCCAGCATTTT. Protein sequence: CASSQVLHQPQHF.

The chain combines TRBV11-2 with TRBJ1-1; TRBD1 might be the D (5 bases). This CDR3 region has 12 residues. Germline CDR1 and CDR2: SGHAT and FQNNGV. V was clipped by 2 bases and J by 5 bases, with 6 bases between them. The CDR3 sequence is CASSLRGTEAFF. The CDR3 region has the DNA TGTGCCAGCAGCTTAAGGGGTACTGAAGCTTTCTTT.

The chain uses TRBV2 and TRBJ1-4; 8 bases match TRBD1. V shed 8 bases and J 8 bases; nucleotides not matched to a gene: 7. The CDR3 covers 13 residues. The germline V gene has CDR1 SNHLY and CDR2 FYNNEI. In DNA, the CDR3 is TGTGCCAGCTTGGGGACAGGACCCGAAAAACTGTTTTTT. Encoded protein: CASLGTGPEKLFF.

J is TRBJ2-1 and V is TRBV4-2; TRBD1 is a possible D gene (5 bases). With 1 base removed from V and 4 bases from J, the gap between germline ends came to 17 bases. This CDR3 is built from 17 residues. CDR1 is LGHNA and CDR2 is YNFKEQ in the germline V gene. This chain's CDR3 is CASSQGAEQVFYNEQFF. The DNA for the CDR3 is TGTGCCAGCAGCCAAGGGGCGGAACAGGTATTTTACAATGAGCAGTTCTTC.

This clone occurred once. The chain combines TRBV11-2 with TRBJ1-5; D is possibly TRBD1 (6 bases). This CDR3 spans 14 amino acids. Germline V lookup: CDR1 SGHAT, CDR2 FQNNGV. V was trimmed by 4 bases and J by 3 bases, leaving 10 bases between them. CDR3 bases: TGTGCCAGCAGCTCGACAGGATACAATCAGCCCCAGCATTTT. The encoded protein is CASSSTGYNQPQHF.

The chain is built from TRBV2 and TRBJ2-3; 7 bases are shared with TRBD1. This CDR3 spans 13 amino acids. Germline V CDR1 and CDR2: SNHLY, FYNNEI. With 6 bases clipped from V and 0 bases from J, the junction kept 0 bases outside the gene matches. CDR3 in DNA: TGTGCCAGCAGGACAGGGAGCACAGATACGCAGTATTTT. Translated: CASRTGSTDTQYF.

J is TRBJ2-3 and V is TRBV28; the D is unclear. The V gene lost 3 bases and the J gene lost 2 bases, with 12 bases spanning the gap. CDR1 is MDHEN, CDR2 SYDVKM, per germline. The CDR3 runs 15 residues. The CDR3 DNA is TGTGCCAGCAGTTTCCAGGAACCGAACACAGATACGCAGTATTTT. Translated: CASSFQEPNTDTQYF.

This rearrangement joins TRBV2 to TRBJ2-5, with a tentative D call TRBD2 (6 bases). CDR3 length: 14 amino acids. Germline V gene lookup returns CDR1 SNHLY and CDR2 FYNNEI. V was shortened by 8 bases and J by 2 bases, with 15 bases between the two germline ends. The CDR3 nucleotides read TGTGCCAGCCCCGGCGGCGGGATTCAAGAGACCCAGTACTTC. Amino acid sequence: CASPGGGIQETQYF.

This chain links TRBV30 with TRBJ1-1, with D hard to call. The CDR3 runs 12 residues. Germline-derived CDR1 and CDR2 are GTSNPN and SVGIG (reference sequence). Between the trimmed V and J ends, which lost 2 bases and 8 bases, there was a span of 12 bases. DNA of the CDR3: TGTGCCTGGAGTCCATCTGGGCCCGAAGCTTTCTTT. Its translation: CAWSPSGPEAFF.